The 8 T cell receptor beta chains listed next were all sequenced from one sample in a study of CD8 T cells in ankylosing spondylitis. Whole-study findings and limits: In ankylosing spondylitis blood, a motif of several highly homologous TCR beta variants appeared characteristic.

No antigen has been assigned to these receptors. TCRdb re-called the 5' RACE reads with MiXCR, one entry per CDR3 protein. The table has 250,000 to 350,000 distinct CDR3 sequences, less than 10% seen once. Sequenced sample: blood, either unsorted or a sorted T cell fraction (not recorded which). Source of these receptors: a male donor with ankylosing spondylitis.

The chain combines TRBV7-9 with TRBJ2-5; TRBD1 agrees at 7 bases. Unmatched junction bases numbered 3, after V lost 4 bases and J lost 1 base. The CDR3 runs to 14 residues. Per germline, CDR1 SEHNR and CDR2 FQNEAQ (reference sequence). CDR3 coding DNA: TGTGCCAGCAGCTACGGACAGGCCCAAGAGACCCAGTACTTC. This encodes CASSYGQAQETQYF.

This clonotype has a count of ten or more. V is TRBV5-1 and J is TRBJ2-7; 7 bases fit TRBD1. The ends lost 3 bases at V and 4 bases at J; junction bases unmatched: 7. The CDR3 runs 14 residues. Germline V gives CDR1 SGHRS, CDR2 YFSETQ. The CDR3 sequence is CASSWTGPGYEQYF. The DNA for the CDR3 is TGCGCCAGCAGCTGGACAGGCCCCGGGTACGAGCAGTACTTC.

This clonotype showed up many times. This rearrangement joins TRBV7-2 to TRBJ1-4; D is unclear. V was clipped by 1 base and J by 7 bases, with 10 bases between them. This CDR3 spans 14 amino acids. Germline V lookup: CDR1 SGHTA, CDR2 FQGNSA. CDR3 protein: CASSLVASGEKLFF. The DNA of the CDR3 is TGTGCCAGCAGCTTAGTGGCTTCGGGTGAAAAACTGTTTTTT.

This clonotype turned up a few times. V usage is TRBV7-9 and J usage is TRBJ2-1, with D perhaps matching TRBD2 (5 bases). Germline CDR1 SEHNR, CDR2 FQNEAQ (reference sequence). The V end lost 7 bases, the J end lost 7 bases, and 17 bases lay between the germline ends. The CDR3 has 14 amino acids. Here the CDR3 DNA reads TGTGCCAGCACCCCGACGAGGGCCTTAAATGAGCAGTTCTTC. Translated, it gives CASTPTRALNEQFF.

This clonotype showed up just a few times. The rearrangement uses TRBV4-1 and TRBJ2-3; the D gene is possibly TRBD2 (5 bases). Trimming left V 1 base short and J 2 bases short, with 7 bases between. The CDR3 loop spans 14 amino acids. CDR1 and CDR2 (germline): MGHRA, YSYEKL. The CDR3 is CASSQGGNTDTQYF. In DNA form, the CDR3 reads TGCGCCAGCAGCCAAGGAGGGAACACAGATACGCAGTATTTT.

The chain recombines TRBV7-8 with TRBJ2-4; the match to TRBD2 covers 7 bases. This CDR3 spans 19 amino acids. Trimming removed 4 bases from V and 1 base from J; junction bases left unmatched: 16. Germline V gives CDR1 SGHVS, CDR2 FQNEAQ. The CDR3 bases are TGTGCCAGCAGCTGGACTCCTAGCGGAACCCCTGGGGCCAAAAACATTCAGTACTTC. This codes for CASSWTPSGTPGAKNIQYF.

This clonotype was seen many times. The rearrangement uses TRBV6-1 and TRBJ1-5; D is unresolved. Trimming shortened V by 1 base and J by 8 bases, and 6 bases separated the two germline ends. This CDR3 has 12 residues. Per the germline V gene, CDR1 is MNHNS and CDR2 is SASEGT. The CDR3 nucleotides read TGTGCCAGCAGTGAAGAACCCAAGCCCCAGCATTTT. It codes for CASSEEPKPQHF.

The rearrangement joins TRBV7-3 to TRBJ2-3, with TRBD1 matching over 10 bases. Germline V gene sequence: CDR1 SGHTA, CDR2 FQGTGA. The V gene end was trimmed by 1 base and the J gene end by 5 bases; junction bases not matched to a gene: 9. The CDR3 runs 17 residues. CDR3 region: CASSLNRDRGTEDTQYF. The CDR3 region has the DNA TGTGCCAGCAGCTTAAACCGGGACAGGGGAACCGAAGATACGCAGTATTTT.